What follows are 16 T cell receptor beta chains derived from one specimen sequenced in a study of T cell repertoires in cytomegalovirus infection. Using its own MiXCR run on the reads, TCRdb lists one record per CDR3 protein. The table includes fewer than 550,000 distinct CDR3 sequences, around 32% detected once. Source material: PBMCs. The receptor source for this set is a human donor in good health (CMV status not recorded). Some clones in this sample may be carry-over from other donors' samples.

This clonotype appeared many times. The V and J genes are TRBV7-9 and TRBJ2-1; D is unresolved. Germline assignment: CDR1 SEHNR and CDR2 FQNEAQ (reference sequence). The CDR3 sequence is 12 residues long. Trimming shortened V by 5 bases and J by 6 bases, and 8 bases separated the two germline ends. The CDR3 loop is CASSTVGNEQFF. In DNA form, the CDR3 reads TGTGCCAGCAGCACCGTGGGCAATGAGCAGTTCTTC.

There are many counts of this clonotype. The V gene is TRBV7-2, the J gene TRBJ1-2; tentative D call: TRBD1 (5 bases). V lost 5 bases to trimming and J lost 9 bases, with 25 bases between them. Germline V gives CDR1 SGHTA, CDR2 FQGNSA. The CDR3 loop spans 16 amino acids. The CDR3 DNA is TGTGCCAGCAGCCCCAGCGAGATCGGGGCCGTTGGGAGCTACACCTTC. Translating it yields CASSPSEIGAVGSYTF. Variable domain in full (rest from reference TRBV7-2 and TRBJ1-2): GAGVSQSPSNKVTEKGKDVELRCDPISGHTALYWYRQSLGQGLEFLIYFQGNSAPDKSGLPSDRFSAERTGGSVSTLTIQRTQQEDSAVYLCASSPSEIGAVGSYTFGSGTRLTVV.

This clonotype has just a few counts. The V call is TRBV6-1, the J call TRBJ1-4, with D unresolved. Germline CDR1 MNHNS, CDR2 SASEGT. This CDR3 comprises 17 residues. Trimming took off 6 bases at V and 7 bases at J, with 24 bases between the two ends. The CDR3 nucleotides are TGTGCCAGCAGGGAACAACTAGGAGGGAGCGGTGGTGAAAAACTGTTTTTT. This codes for CASREQLGGSGGEKLFF.

J is TRBJ2-5 and V is TRBV7-2, with 11 bases fitting TRBD2. Trimming at V came to 1 base and at J to 1 base, leaving 11 bases not matched to a gene. Per the germline V gene, CDR1 is SGHTA and CDR2 is FQGNSA. The CDR3 contains 19 residues. The CDR3 sequence is CASSLGGWSSGGPQETQYF. The DNA for the CDR3 is TGTGCCAGCAGCTTAGGGGGGTGGTCTAGCGGGGGGCCCCAAGAGACCCAGTACTTC.

This chain links TRBV29-1 with TRBJ2-7; 13 bases match TRBD2. CDR1 is SQVTM and CDR2 is ANQGSEA in the germline V gene. The CDR3 totals 16 residues. V shed 3 bases, J shed 0 bases, and the junction held 5 bases outside the gene matches. The CDR3: CSVDGLAGVSSYEQYF. The DNA for the CDR3 is TGCAGCGTTGATGGACTAGCGGGGGTAAGCTCCTACGAGCAGTACTTC.

The V gene is TRBV12-3 or TRBV12-4, the J gene TRBJ1-4; no firm D call. The CDR3 consists of 13 residues. V dropped 3 bases and J dropped 8 bases, with 10 bases sitting between them. The CDR3 region has the DNA TGTGCCAGCAGTTTGCTTGGGCGCGAAAAACTGTTTTTT. Residues: CASSLLGREKLFF.

The rearrangement links TRBV6-1 to TRBJ2-7; 8 bases fit TRBD1. After removal of 2 bases from V and 6 bases from J, the junction contained 9 bases not matched to a gene. Germline V CDR1 and CDR2: MNHNS, SASEGT. This CDR3 contains 15 residues. Written as DNA, the CDR3 is TGTGCCAGCAGTGAATCAACAGGGGGAGGCGGCGAGCAGTACTTC. Amino acid sequence: CASSESTGGGGEQYF.

This clonotype was detected a few times. The chain employs TRBV12-3 or TRBV12-4 and TRBJ1-2; TRBD1 might be the D (6 bases). V shed 5 bases and J shed 2 bases, with 15 bases lying between them. CDR3 length: 15 amino acids. The CDR3 loop reads CASSLSTGPNYGYTF. CDR3 nucleotides: TGTGCCAGCAGTCTTTCGACAGGACCGAACTATGGCTACACCTTC.

CDR3 DNA sequence: TGCAGTGCTAGCCAAGGGACCGAAAACCGTGGAGGCTACACCTTC. This translates into CSASQGTENRGGYTF. This chain joins TRBV20-1 and TRBJ1-2; a weak D match, TRBD1 (5 bases). The V and J ends lost 3 bases and 8 bases respectively, with 22 bases between them. The CDR3 spans 15 residues. CDR1 is DFQATT, CDR2 SNEGSKA, per germline (reference sequence).

The CDR3 nucleotides read TGTGCCAGCAGTGAAGCTATTTTGTCGGGCAGTTGTACCTTC. Amino acids: CASSEAILSGSCTF. V usage is TRBV2 and J usage is TRBJ1-2, with D uncertain. CDR1 is SNHLY, CDR2 FYNNEI, per germline. The CDR3 is 14 residues long. Trimming pared 0 bases from V and 14 bases from J, leaving 19 bases between.

The V call is TRBV6-6, the J call TRBJ1-1; 8 nucleotides line up with TRBD1. Losses at the gene ends were 2 bases for V and 1 base for J; bases not matched to a gene: 9. CDR3 length: 17 residues. Germline assignment: CDR1 MNHNY and CDR2 SVGAGI (reference sequence). As DNA, the CDR3 is TGTGCCAGCAGTTACCTCGCGGGACAGGCGACGAACACTGAAGCTTTCTTT. Its translation is CASSYLAGQATNTEAFF.

This chain's CDR3 is CASSVRALYEQYF. In DNA, the CDR3 is TGTGCCAGCAGCGTTAGGGCTCTCTACGAGCAGTACTTC. This chain uses TRBV6-6 with TRBJ2-7; D remains unclear. The CDR3 is 13 residues long. V was pared by 6 bases and J by 3 bases, with 12 bases between. Looked up from germline, CDR1 is MNHNY and CDR2 is SVGAGI (reference sequence).

This clonotype was counted only a few times. The chain employs TRBV29-1 and TRBJ2-2; TRBD1 or TRBD2 may be the D gene (5 bases each). The length of the CDR3 is 13 residues. Germline CDR1 SQVTM, CDR2 ANQGSEA. Trimming shortened V by 8 bases and J by 4 bases, and 14 bases separated the two germline ends. The CDR3 DNA reads as TGCAGCTATCGGGACCCCCGCACCGGGGAGCTGTTTTTT. Its translation: CSYRDPRTGELFF.

As to this clonotype: A much larger clone differs by one base, so this may be a read error. The chain couples TRBV7-2 to TRBJ2-2; weak D call: TRBD2 (6 bases). Germline V lookup: CDR1 SGHTA, CDR2 FQGNSA. Trimming pared 4 bases from V and 1 base from J, leaving 13 bases between. CDR3 length: 16 amino acids. CDR3 in amino acids: CASSCTGTRNTGELFF. The CDR3 bases are TGTGCCAGCAGCTGCACCGGGACTCGGAACACCGGGGAGCTGTTTTTT.

J is TRBJ1-2 and V is TRBV12-3 or TRBV12-4; the D gene is possibly TRBD1 (5 bases). This CDR3 has 13 residues. V was shortened by 0 bases and J by 13 bases, with 15 bases between the two germline ends. This CDR3 is CASSLAQDTSCTF. CDR3 DNA sequence: TGTGCCAGCAGTTTAGCGCAGGACACCTCGTGCACCTTC.

Only one count was recorded for this clonotype. The junction departs from germline at one end; a sequencing error may be responsible. J is TRBJ2-2 and V is TRBV10-2; D is undetermined. Germline CDR1 is WSHSY and CDR2 is SAAADI. The CDR3 spans 15 residues. The CDR3 sequence: CASSESASPTRELFF. In DNA form, the CDR3 reads TGCGCCAGCAGTGAGTCAGCCTCGCCCACCCGGGAGCTGTTTTTT.